Reported below is one T cell receptor beta chain. It lacks a known antigen. Base qualities are not recorded, but no much larger clone differs from it by a single base. Germline trimming: 0 bases from V, 8 bases from J; junction bases outside gene matches: 7. The CDR3, cysteine through phenylalanine, is 16 amino acids long. This entry keeps only the CDR3 DNA: 48 bases, framed from base 1. Based on the germline V gene, the CDR1 and CDR2 sequences are LGHNA and YSLEER. The cohort was made up of roughly 670 healthy bone marrow donors. Cohort members were all nominally healthy when sampled, although unrecorded immune exposures were likely present. The donor tested CMV seropositive and was one of the 289 seropositive cohort members. Each donor provided a peripheral blood sample, and peripheral blood mononuclear cells were used for TCR beta sequencing. The Qiagen DNeasy Blood Extraction Kit was used to extract genomic DNA from the blood cell samples.

This record comes from a study of cytomegalovirus exposure and HLA in healthy donors (TCRdb year 2017). Regarding the complete study: An earlier analysis of 587 of the donors reported more than 250 Gb of sequence data and 117 million unique TCR beta sequences from 150 million to 200 million T cells. An early release covering roughly 580 HLA-typed donors comprised about 300 gigabases of sequencing data and 65 million to 100 million unique TCR sequences. Of the roughly 400 genotyped donors, 81% were placed in the genetic ancestry cluster associated with self-reported Caucasian donors. The aim of the study was to test whether cataloging public T cell receptors could identify signatures of past pathogen exposure. The study profiled the T cell repertoires of under 700 subjects by immunosequencing and related them to cytomegalovirus serostatus. Besides the first cohort of 666 subjects, a separate validation cohort made up of 120 different subjects was used. The study combined high-throughput TCR immunosequencing, statistical association of individual TCRs with disease status, and machine learning to predict cytomegalovirus infection status. A later analysis re-examined previously published TCR beta repertoires from 610 or so donors and added high-resolution HLA genotyping to investigate patterns of TCR occurrence. Rather than using new phenotypic data, the later analysis identified candidate immune exposures from TCR beta sequences and from how often those sequences occurred across donors. In an earlier analysis of more than 550 of the donors, high-throughput TCR beta sequencing was used to judge whether each TCR beta V gene segment behaved as functional or pseudogenic. Donor age, sex, ethnicity and CMV serostatus were compiled together with the repertoire data. Genome-wide SNP genotypes for about 65% of the 666 donors were used in a later genetic analysis, which treated that subset as a discovery cohort. Every discovery cohort repertoire had been produced on one sequencing platform. HLA typing covered class I and class II loci at four-digit resolution. The number of donors typed differed by locus, with roughly 620-630 for A, B, C, DRB1 and DQB1, more than 500 for DQA1, about 610 for DPA1, and some 440 for DPB1. Four to six DR-DQ haplotypes were handled as single units for association and clustering, since linkage in the cohort was strong. Across 398 genotyped donors of the cohort, an average of approximately 240,000 unique TCR beta nucleotide sequences per donor were sequenced, and roughly a sixth of those sequences were non-productive. The study at large found these results: Some IMGT-functional V segments, including TRBV6-2 and TRBV6-3, could not be told apart with the 87-base-pair reads, so those segments were excluded. According to the authors, the approach could potentially be generalized to other disease states and immunological phenotypes. In a later analysis, HLA-associated TCR beta chains showed more clonal expansion and lower generation probabilities than non-associated chains that were equally common. Compared with the roughly 710-donor mean, donors in an Asian-associated ancestry cluster had fewer N-insertions in productive TCRs, according to a later genetic analysis. Several of the top co-occurrence clusters appeared to be linked to parvovirus B19, influenza, CMV and Epstein-Barr virus, according to a later analysis. The study listed 164 TCR beta chains as associated with cytomegalovirus. In an earlier analysis of 587 of the donors, most TCR beta V segments were observed in productive rearrangements about 87% or about 30% of the time, broadly matching IMGT annotations. Linkage disequilibrium might explain the correlated functional status among segregating V segments, but an unknown experimental factor could not be excluded. Because counts were too low, roughly 18 rarely observed V segments, including chromosome 9 orphons, were left out of the earlier analysis of 500 to 650 of the donors. At a false discovery rate of 0.05, a later analysis linked around 17,000 TCR beta sequences to specific HLA alleles. In a later genetic analysis, a missense DCLRE1C variant was associated with V-gene and J-gene trimming of TCR beta chains, and the association was replicated in an independent cohort. In a later analysis, TCR association rates were found to vary across HLA loci, with the most associated TCRs seen for DRB1 alleles and the fewest for HLA-C alleles. Most TCR sequences were observed very rarely across donors, whereas some public TCRs were present in many individuals. When HLA alleles, especially DR and DQ, strongly co-occurred, attributing TCR associations to individual alleles was difficult. A cluster of highly shared sequence variants was judged likely to represent a technical artifact of the sequencing pipeline. According to a later analysis, most CMV-associated TCR beta chains appeared to be HLA-restricted, and the HLA associations seemed to be driven largely by CMV exposure. A few of the identified cytomegalovirus-associated TCR beta chains were confirmed in vitro to be specific for cytomegalovirus antigens. The cohort was sequenced for TCR beta chains only, and without alpha or paired-chain data the features that could be detected were limited. The classifier was reported to diagnose cytomegalovirus status with high specificity and sensitivity in both the original cohort and the validation cohort. CMV serostatus was the only immune exposure information available for the cohort. HLA typing was unavailable for some donors at each locus, so association tests used only the typed subset. Sequencing depth was assumed to be roughly uniform across donors in the presence/absence analyses, though that assumption may not hold. A further reported finding was that TCR beta sequences accurately predicted the HLA-A and HLA-B alleles for most subjects in the first cohort.

Library method: the immunoSEQ multiplex PCR assay. A mixture of 60 forward primers for TCR Vbeta segments and 13 reverse primers for TCR Jbeta segments was used in the multiplex PCR. The CDR3 region of rearranged TCR beta genes was amplified from genomic DNA with a multiplex PCR assay. On the Illumina HiSeq System, the amplified TCR beta libraries were sequenced as 87-base-pair reads. Per the original workflow: A later analysis counted tens of millions of unique TCR beta chains across the 650 to 700 repertoires, and roughly 11 million of these chains were shared by at least two donors. A nearest-neighbor algorithm error-corrected the raw reads and collapsed the reads into unique sequences, merging closely related sequences to remove PCR and sequencing errors. Alignment of CDR3 sequences to IMGT reference sequences was used to assign V, D and J gene segments. For a sequence to be retained, a match of at least six nucleotides was required to both a V gene segment and a J gene segment. Rearrangements were classified as productive when the CDR3 lacked stop codons and remained in frame with V and J, and all other rearrangements were classified as non-productive. CDR3 was defined according to IMGT convention as the region running from the second conserved V-encoded cysteine to the conserved J-encoded phenylalanine. The earlier analysis of a few hundred of the donors excluded any sequence lacking an unambiguous match to a single V gene segment. In an earlier analysis of 450 to 750 of the donors, a V segment was called functional when productive rearrangements were above 56.7%, and segregating when the standard deviation between donors exceeded 5%. To diagnose cytomegalovirus status from the catalog of TCR beta chain sequences, a statistical classification framework was built. In a later analysis, TCR nucleotide sequences were compared against IMGT/GENE-DB human TR gene sequences so that V and J genes could be assigned. A later analysis assigned CDR3 sequences and most-parsimonious VDJ recombination scenarios with the TCRdist pipeline. A later analysis defined each TCR beta chain by its CDR3 amino acid sequence plus V-gene family, and excluded reads lacking a unique V-gene family. A later analysis removed several hundred highly shared, low-generation-probability nucleotide sequences to deal with suspected cross-contamination and a sequencing artifact. In a later analysis, a clonal expansion index for each public chain was calculated from normalized within-repertoire ranks of inferred template counts. In a later analysis, generation probabilities were computed using a VDJ recombination model fitted to out-of-frame rearrangements, and the results were checked against IGoR. In a later analysis, hypergeometric tests were used to score TCR-TCR, TCR-HLA and TCR-CMV co-occurrence, with a repertoire-size bias correction applied to TCR pairs. To estimate false discovery rates, a later analysis permuted the HLA or CMV assignments 20 times. A later analysis grouped co-occurring TCRs with DBSCAN, adding TCRdist sequence similarity when clustering within HLA-allele-positive subsets. Repertoires with fewer than 30,000 or more than 120,000 public chains were left out of co-occurrence clustering, as were about five repertoires with anomalous nucleotide sharing. The immuneACCESS repertoire file appears here via TCRdb, limited to in-frame rearrangements. These files lack a portion of the clones; in checked studies, under half of the deficit traces to unresolved V genes, and the cause of the others is not known. V and J calls and clone size are copied from that table; D and trimming were computed from the DNA. The sample data list approximately 190,000 clones, and over 80% of these were observed just once. The ten biggest clones cover over 5.5% of the sample.

The rearrangement combines TRBV4-3 with TRBJ1-6, with 7 bases aligning to TRBD1. Material for sequencing was PBMCs. The sequence came from a man in his forties in good health and CMV-seropositive. The nucleotide sequence is TGCGCCAGCAGCCAAGACCCACGACAGGGCTATTCACCCCTCCACTTT. It encodes CASSQDPRQGYSPLHF.